The 6 T cell receptor beta chains listed next were all sequenced from one sample in a study of shared clonotypes between healthy human individuals. TCRdb's copy holds only in-frame clones and misses some; the assay was immunoSEQ multiplex PCR. There are around 2,000,000 clones in the sample; over 85% occur only once, and more than 0.1% lies in the top ten. Material: naive CD4+ T cells sorted from blood. The subset was: CD45RA+ positively selected. The receptor source for this set is a man younger than 35 in good health.

The CDR3 region has the DNA TGTGCCAGCAGCACTCTGGACAGGAACAGTCAGCCCCAGCATTTT. Protein: CASSTLDRNSQPQHF. V usage is TRBV7-8 and J usage is TRBJ1-5, with 7 positions matching TRBD1. In germline, CDR1 is SGHVS, CDR2 FQNEAQ. The CDR3 consists of 15 residues. V was clipped by 5 bases and J by 6 bases; unmatched bases: 10.

The V gene is TRBV29-1, the J gene TRBJ1-2; the D gene is possibly TRBD1 (6 bases). Germline CDR1 SQVTM, CDR2 ANQGSEA. The CDR3 spans 15 residues. Deletions cut 0 bases from V and 4 bases from J, with 15 bases between. The CDR3 region is CSVEEAGGGGYGYTF. The DNA for the CDR3 is TGCAGCGTTGAAGAAGCGGGGGGCGGCGGCTATGGCTACACCTTC.

This rearrangement joins TRBV5-4 to TRBJ1-1; D call uncertain. Germline V gives CDR1 SGHNT, CDR2 YYREEE (reference sequence). CDR3 length: 12 amino acids. The V gene lost 1 base and the J gene lost 11 bases, with 12 bases spanning the gap. CDR3 sequence (DNA): TGTGCCAGCAGCTTGCCCGGGCTTGGGGCTTTCTTT. It codes for CASSLPGLGAFF.

CDR3 residues: CASTSGSGEQFF. The CDR3 nucleotides are TGCGCCAGCACTAGCGGGAGTGGTGAGCAGTTCTTC. This chain connects TRBV10-1 to TRBJ2-1, with 10 bases lining up with TRBD2. Germline loops: CDR1 WNHNN, CDR2 SYGVQD (reference sequence). The CDR3 loop spans 12 amino acids. Germline trimming cut 7 bases from V and 9 bases from J; bases unmatched to any gene: 3.

The chain has TRBV2 and TRBJ1-1, with no clear D. Germline CDR1 SNHLY, CDR2 FYNNEI. The CDR3 spans 14 residues. Deletions cut 3 bases from V and 0 bases from J, with 8 bases between. Here the CDR3 reads CASSDRTVNTEAFF. The CDR3 DNA follows: TGTGCCAGCAGTGACCGTACGGTGAACACTGAAGCTTTCTTT.

The rearrangement uses TRBV13 and TRBJ2-7; 12 nucleotides align to TRBD2. Germline trimming cut 5 bases from V and 4 bases from J; bases unmatched to any gene: 15. The germline gives CDR1 PRHDT, CDR2 FYEKMQ (reference sequence). The CDR3 is 18 amino acids. The CDR3 DNA sequence: TGTGCCAGCAGCCTTCTAGGTTTCAGGACTAGCGGGACGTACGAGCAGTACTTC. Translation gives CASSLLGFRTSGTYEQYF.